This entry is about one T cell receptor (beta chain). Original handling: Reference gene primer amplification gave nucleated cell count estimates. Using immunoSEQ multiplex PCR, the repertoire was profiled, and TCRdb retains in-frame clones only, with some absent. The DNA was the basis for D and trimming; V, J and clone size are from that table. This repertoire shows about 200,000 clones, about 88% found once; its top ten account for about 6.6%. This sample was taken from a study of blood T cell repertoires in COVID-19. Overall study: Italy, Spain and the United States were the sources of the convalescent and acute COVID-19 samples. Nucleic acid was either cDNA or gDNA, and it came from T cells, B-cell-depleted T cells, or PBMCs.

The receptor comes from a woman aged 40 to 50 who had recovered from COVID-19. The sequencing input was peripheral blood.

CDR3 amino acids: CASIQGPYEQYF. The CDR3, as DNA: TGTGCCAGCATACAGGGCCCTTACGAGCAGTACTTC. The chain has TRBV28 and TRBJ2-7, with D perhaps TRBD1 (6 bases). The CDR3 covers 12 residues. Deletions cut 7 bases from V and 4 bases from J, with 11 bases between. Germline V CDR1 and CDR2: MDHEN, SYDVKM. Full variable domain (rest looked up from reference TRBV28 and TRBJ2-7): DVKVTQSSRYLVKRTGEKVFLECVQDMDHENMFWYRQDPGLGLRLIYFSYDVKMKEKGDIPEGYSVSREKKERFSLILESASTNQTSMYLCASIQGPYEQYFGPGTRLTVT.